This TCR beta chain derives from a study of T cell repertoires in cytomegalovirus infection. Study background: Matching HLA type and CMV infection were both indicated by public TCR beta signatures. The study's findings and limits: HLA-C-restricted CMV clonotypes gave the most frequent clonotype in two of eight donors.

This clonotype was seen more than once but under ten times. What it binds is not known. In TCRdb, the reads were re-called with MiXCR into one record per CDR3 protein. In the table there are roughly 500,000 distinct CDR3 sequences, 25% to 35% of which are singletons. The V gene end was trimmed by 4 bases and the J gene end by 5 bases; junction bases not matched to a gene: 4. Germline V lookup: CDR1 MNHNY, CDR2 SVGAGI (reference sequence). This CDR3 contains 15 residues. The V call is TRBV6-6, the J call TRBJ2-7, with 14 bases fitting TRBD2. Sequencing used cultured PBMCs, obtained from culture after CMV antigen stimulation. The source of this sequence is a human donor in good health (CMV status not recorded). Some clones in this sample may be carry-over from other donors' samples. The CDR3 region is CASSWGTSGSDEQYF. DNA of the CDR3: TGTGCCAGCAGTTGGGGGACTAGCGGGAGTGACGAGCAGTACTTC.